This record concerns one TCR beta chain sequence. Unique-molecular-identifier-tagged TCR beta cDNA libraries were used. Each CDR3 protein gets one entry after TCRdb re-called the PCR reads with MiXCR. The sample shows about 160,000 distinct CDR3 sequences, 35% to 40% of them seen only once. Trimming removed 7 bases at V and 2 bases at J, with 16 bases between. This CDR3 contains 15 residues. Looked up from germline, CDR1 is MDHEN and CDR2 is SYDVKM. This record comes from a study of post-analysis software for immune sequencing data. The receptor's source is a girl between 5 and 17 years old with multiple sclerosis. The V gene is TRBV28, the J gene TRBJ2-3; D not certain. The sample here was blood, taken after autologous hematopoietic stem cell transplantation. The chain's CDR3 is CASNLLWRYTDTQYF. The DNA for the CDR3 is TGTGCCAGCAACCTTTTGTGGCGCTACACAGATACGCAGTATTTT. Based on the CDR3 plus reference TRBV28 and TRBJ2-3, the full variable domain is DVKVTQSSRYLVKRTGEKVFLECVQDMDHENMFWYRQDPGLGLRLIYFSYDVKMKEKGDIPEGYSVSREKKERFSLILESASTNQTSMYLCASNLLWRYTDTQYFGPGTRLTVL.